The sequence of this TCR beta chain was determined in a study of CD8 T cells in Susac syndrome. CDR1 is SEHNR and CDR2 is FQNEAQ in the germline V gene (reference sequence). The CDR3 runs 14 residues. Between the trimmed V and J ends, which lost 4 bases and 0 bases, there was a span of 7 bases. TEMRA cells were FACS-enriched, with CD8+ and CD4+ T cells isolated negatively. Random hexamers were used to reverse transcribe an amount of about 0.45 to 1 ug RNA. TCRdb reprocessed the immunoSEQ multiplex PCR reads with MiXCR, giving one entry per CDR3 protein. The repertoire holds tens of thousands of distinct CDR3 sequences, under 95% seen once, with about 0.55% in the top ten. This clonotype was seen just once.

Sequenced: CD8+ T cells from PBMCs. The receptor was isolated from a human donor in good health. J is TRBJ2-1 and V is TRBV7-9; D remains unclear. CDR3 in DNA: TGTGCCAGCAGCTATATCAGCTCCTACAATGAGCAGTTCTTC. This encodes CASSYISSYNEQFF.